This passage covers 10 T cell receptor beta chains from one sample sequenced in a study of T cell repertoires in cytomegalovirus infection (dated by TCRdb to 2018 to 2020). This sample was sequenced with an Illumina HiSeq 1500. TCRdb reanalyzed the raw reads on its own, using fastp at Q25 for trimming and MiXCR for clone calling, and kept in-frame beta chains. Rows merge per CDR3 protein into single entries with the most common DNA and genes. This sample gives just over 300,000 distinct CDR3 sequences in total; 15% to 20% of them show up just once. 12% of the sample comes from the top ten. The sequenced sample consisted of PBMCs. The receptors originated from a human donor in good health (CMV status not recorded). Some clones in this sample may be carry-over from other donors' samples.

This clonotype was observed a few times. The chain uses TRBV5-6 and TRBJ1-2; TRBD1 aligns across 8 bases. CDR1 SGHDT and CDR2 YYEEEE come from the germline V gene. The CDR3 is 15 residues long. V was pared by 4 bases and J by 4 bases, with 9 bases of the junction left unmatched. Written as DNA, the CDR3 is TGTGCCAGCAGCGGGAAGACAGGGGATGTCTATGGCTACACCTTC. Translating gives CASSGKTGDVYGYTF.

The V gene is TRBV29-1, the J gene TRBJ1-1, with TRBD1 as a possible D gene (6 bases). This CDR3 region has 12 residues. Germline assignment: CDR1 SQVTM and CDR2 ANQGSEA. Trimming stripped 6 bases from V and 8 bases from J, with 16 bases between. The CDR3 spells CSVRGLAFEAFF. In nucleotides, the CDR3 is TGCAGCGTGAGGGGGTTAGCGTTCGAAGCTTTCTTT.

The chain couples TRBV6-1 to TRBJ2-7; 7 nucleotides agree with TRBD2. The CDR3 sequence is 15 residues long. Germline assignment: CDR1 MNHNS and CDR2 SASEGT. V lost 5 bases and J lost 0; bases outside the gene matches: 7. The CDR3 DNA follows: TGTGCCAGCAGTCCCCGGGGGGTGGACTCCTACGAGCAGTACTTC. It translates to CASSPRGVDSYEQYF.

This clonotype occurred many times. The chain joins TRBV28 to TRBJ1-6, with D uncertain. V lost 5 bases, J lost 7 bases, and 6 bases lay in between. Looked up from germline, CDR1 is MDHEN and CDR2 is SYDVKM. The CDR3 loop spans 12 amino acids. For the CDR3, the DNA is TGTGCCAGCAGTCCCCCGAATTCACCCCTCCACTTT. It specifies CASSPPNSPLHF.

The gene calls are TRBV10-3 and TRBJ1-5, with 7 positions matching TRBD1. The CDR3 runs to 15 residues. The ends lost 3 bases at V and 2 bases at J; junction bases unmatched: 4. The germline V gene has CDR1 ENHRY and CDR2 SYGVKD. This chain's CDR3 is CAISEGGAGNQPQHF. The DNA of the CDR3 is TGTGCCATCAGTGAAGGGGGCGCGGGCAATCAGCCCCAGCATTTT.

This clonotype showed up just a few times. The CDR3 loop reads CASSPDRVRNTEAFF. For the CDR3, the DNA is TGTGCCAGCAGCCCAGACAGGGTTCGGAACACTGAAGCTTTCTTT. This chain links TRBV7-2 with TRBJ1-1; 7 bases line up with TRBD1. Germline V CDR1 and CDR2: SGHTA, FQGNSA. The CDR3 has 15 amino acids. V lost 5 bases to trimming and J lost 1 base; unmatched junction nucleotides: 7.

This clonotype turned up a few times. The chain carries TRBV6-2 or TRBV6-3 and TRBJ1-2, with no clear D. The germline gives CDR1 MNHEY, CDR2 SVGEGT. CDR3 size: 14 residues. Trimming took off 2 bases at V and 0 bases at J, with 7 bases between the two ends. For the CDR3, the DNA is TGTGCCAGCAGTTACGCCGGGACTAACTATGGCTACACCTTC. Protein: CASSYAGTNYGYTF.

J is TRBJ1-4 and V is TRBV12-3 or TRBV12-4; D unresolved. V dropped 2 bases and J dropped 8 bases, with 12 bases sitting between them. The CDR3 loop spans 14 amino acids. The CDR3 region is CASSLWGSGEKLFF. The CDR3 DNA sequence: TGTGCCAGCAGTTTATGGGGTTCCGGGGAAAAACTGTTTTTT.

Worth noting for this clonotype: A much larger clone lies a single base off, so this may be a read error. The chain joins TRBV5-6 to TRBJ1-4, with D uncertain. The CDR3 is 14 residues long. CDR1 and CDR2 from the germline V gene are SGHDT and YYEEEE. The CDR3 region is CASSLGGRNETLFF. The CDR3 nucleotides are TGTGCCAGCAGCCTGGGTGGGAGGAATGAAACACTGTTTTTT.

The chain joins TRBV28 to TRBJ2-1, with D uncertain. The CDR3 spans 13 residues. Germline V lookup: CDR1 MDHEN, CDR2 SYDVKM. Deletions cut 3 bases from V and 5 bases from J, with 8 bases between. CDR3 region: CASSFASNNEQFF. In DNA, the CDR3 is TGTGCCAGCAGTTTCGCCAGTAACAATGAGCAGTTCTTC.